Listed below are T cell receptor beta chains from one sample, sequenced in a study of response to subunit inactivated influenza vaccine. MiXCR, run by TCRdb on the RT-PCR reads, gives a single entry per CDR3 protein. Of roughly 460,000 distinct CDR3 sequences detected, approximately 11% appear once; the ten largest clones hold about 12%. The source material was PBMCs from blood, sampled about 40 days after vaccination. Receptors originate from a man aged 50 to 59 who received an inactivated influenza vaccine. Each CDR3 is given with its conserved first and last residue. A D gene is named only where the DNA matches it firmly.

D gene,V gene,CDR3 protein
TRBD1,TRBV12-3/TRBV12-4,CASSFQGAGIPYEQYF
.,TRBV4-3,CASSQEGSDYNSPLHF
.,TRBV28,CASSPLPRGNIYGYTF
TRBD2,TRBV13,CASRQWTSGSTDTQYF
.,TRBV2,CASSRDISYEQYF
TRBD1,TRBV12-3/TRBV12-4,CASSFTRDSPQETQYF
.,TRBV6-7,CASSTRGDSNQPQHF
.,TRBV6-1,CASSENLVTYEQYF
TRBD1,TRBV6-1,CASSGLPGQGVEQYF
TRBD2,TRBV30,CAWRVGRGGSYNEQFF
.,TRBV20-1,CSAANLGNQPQHF
.,TRBV9,CASSVGGRPAEQFF
TRBD1,TRBV6-1,CASGAGGHTGELFF
.,TRBV5-1,CASSTQGGNYEQYF
.,TRBV11-2,CASSLNRGQGYYEQYF
TRBD1,TRBV29-1,CSVAGGTGELFF
TRBD2,TRBV4-2,CASSQDLAGGLGADTQYF
.,TRBV28,CASSLSMIGQDTDTQYF
.,TRBV29-1,CSVQGTVKETQYF
TRBD1,TRBV10-2,CASREGQGAYYEQYF
.,TRBV20-1,CSARDQPHEQYF
.,TRBV10-3,CAIRADSQETQYF